This TCR beta chain was recorded in a study of vaccination effects on CD4 cells after COVID-19. Points from the study as a whole: Healthy vaccinees' vaccine-induced clones included only 1 of 255 cross-reacting with common cold coronaviruses. Marked clonal contraction of infection- and vaccine-induced clones was seen late after vaccination. Limitations: small convalescent group and missing early post-infection timepoints.

Before any sequencing was done, the ViraFEST assay used viral peptide pools to expand antigen-specific CD4+ T cells. CD4+ T cell isolation took place after 10 days of culture. Vaccination of participants consisted of two doses of either the BNT162b2 or mRNA-1273 vaccine. Vaccinated participants had no history of SARS-CoV-2 infection and tested negative for nucleocapsid antibodies. This clone is termed medium-sized (0.01 to 0.1%). Its target is unknown. Only in-frame clones appear in the TCRdb table, and some are missing; sequencing was by immunoSEQ multiplex PCR. This table holds 60,000 to 85,000 clones, 70% to 85% found once. The specimen comprised CD4+ T cells from PBMCs cultured with HCoV-229E spike peptides, sampled after COVID-19 vaccination. This TCR was sampled from a human donor who received a COVID-19 vaccine.

CDR3 DNA: TGTGCCAGCAGTTTGGCAGCAACTAACGGAGATACGCAGTATTTT. This codes for CASSLAATNGDTQYF. The V gene is TRBV27, the J gene TRBJ2-3; D ambiguous. This CDR3 contains 15 residues. In germline, CDR1 is MNHEY, CDR2 SMNVEV (reference sequence). V was pared by 3 bases and J by 5 bases, with 15 bases between.